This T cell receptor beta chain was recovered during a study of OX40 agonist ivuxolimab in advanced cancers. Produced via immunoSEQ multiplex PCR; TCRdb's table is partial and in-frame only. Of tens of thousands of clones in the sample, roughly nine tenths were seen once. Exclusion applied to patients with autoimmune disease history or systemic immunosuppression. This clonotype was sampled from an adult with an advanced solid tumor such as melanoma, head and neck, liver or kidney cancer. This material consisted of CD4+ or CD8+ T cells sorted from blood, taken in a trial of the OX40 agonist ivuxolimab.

CDR3 region: CASSLIGPTYEQYF. The CDR3 DNA is TGTGCCAGCAGTTTAATAGGGCCCACCTACGAGCAGTACTTC. The chain employs TRBV28 and TRBJ2-7; D is uncertain. The V gene's germline CDR1 is MDHEN and CDR2 SYDVKM. Trimming took off 2 bases at V and 2 bases at J, with 10 bases between the two ends. The CDR3 runs to 14 residues. Together with reference TRBV28 and TRBJ2-7, the CDR3 gives the full variable domain: DVKVTQSSRYLVKRTGEKVFLECVQDMDHENMFWYRQDPGLGLRLIYFSYDVKMKEKGDIPEGYSVSREKKERFSLILESASTNQTSMYLCASSLIGPTYEQYFGPGTRLTVT.